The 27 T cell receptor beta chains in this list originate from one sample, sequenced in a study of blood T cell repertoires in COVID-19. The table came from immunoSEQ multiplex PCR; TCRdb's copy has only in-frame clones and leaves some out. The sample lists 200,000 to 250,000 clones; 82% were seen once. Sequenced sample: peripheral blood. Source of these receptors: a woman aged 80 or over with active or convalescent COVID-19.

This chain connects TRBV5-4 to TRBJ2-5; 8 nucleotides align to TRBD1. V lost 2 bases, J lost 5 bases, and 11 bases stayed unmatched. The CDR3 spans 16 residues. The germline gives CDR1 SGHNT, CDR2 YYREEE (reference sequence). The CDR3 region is CASSLGGAGGWETQYF. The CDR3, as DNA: TGTGCCAGCAGCTTAGGTGGGGCAGGGGGCTGGGAGACCCAGTACTTC.

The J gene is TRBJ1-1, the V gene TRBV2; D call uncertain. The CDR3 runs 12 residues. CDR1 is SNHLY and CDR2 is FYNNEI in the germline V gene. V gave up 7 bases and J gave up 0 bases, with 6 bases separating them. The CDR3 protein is CASISVNTEAFF. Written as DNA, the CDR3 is TGTGCCAGCATATCCGTGAACACTGAAGCTTTCTTT.

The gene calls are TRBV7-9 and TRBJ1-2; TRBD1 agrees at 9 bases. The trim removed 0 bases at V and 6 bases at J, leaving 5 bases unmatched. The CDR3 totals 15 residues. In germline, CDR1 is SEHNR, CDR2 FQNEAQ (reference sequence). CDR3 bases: TGTGCCAGCAGCTTAGCGGGACAGGGAGGCCATGGCTACACCTTC. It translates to CASSLAGQGGHGYTF.

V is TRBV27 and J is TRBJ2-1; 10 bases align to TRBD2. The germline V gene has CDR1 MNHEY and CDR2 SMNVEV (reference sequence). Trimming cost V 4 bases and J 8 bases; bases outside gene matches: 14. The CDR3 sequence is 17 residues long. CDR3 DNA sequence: TGTGCCAGCAGTTCTAAACCCCTAGCGGGGGTAAGCGATGAGCAGTTCTTC. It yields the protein CASSSKPLAGVSDEQFF.

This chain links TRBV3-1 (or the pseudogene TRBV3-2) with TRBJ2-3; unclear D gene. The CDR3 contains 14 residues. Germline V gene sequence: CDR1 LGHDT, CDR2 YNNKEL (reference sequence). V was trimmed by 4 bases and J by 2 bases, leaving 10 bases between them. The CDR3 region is CASSPASLTDTQYF. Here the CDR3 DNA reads TGTGCCAGCAGCCCTGCGTCCCTCACAGATACGCAGTATTTT.

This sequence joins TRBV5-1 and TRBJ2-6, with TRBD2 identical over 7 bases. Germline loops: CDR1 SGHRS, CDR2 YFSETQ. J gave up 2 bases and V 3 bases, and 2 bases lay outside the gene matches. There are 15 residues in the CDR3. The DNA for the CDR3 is TGCGCCAGCAGCTCAGGGACTACTGGGGCCAACGTCCTGACTTTC. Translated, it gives CASSSGTTGANVLTF.

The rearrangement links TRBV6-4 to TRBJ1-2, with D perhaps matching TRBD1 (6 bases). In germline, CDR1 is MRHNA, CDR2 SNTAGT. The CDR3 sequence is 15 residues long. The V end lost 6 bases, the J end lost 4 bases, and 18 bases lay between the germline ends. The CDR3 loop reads CASRPTPGQTYGYTF. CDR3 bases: TGTGCCAGCAGACCCACGCCTGGACAGACCTATGGCTACACCTTC.

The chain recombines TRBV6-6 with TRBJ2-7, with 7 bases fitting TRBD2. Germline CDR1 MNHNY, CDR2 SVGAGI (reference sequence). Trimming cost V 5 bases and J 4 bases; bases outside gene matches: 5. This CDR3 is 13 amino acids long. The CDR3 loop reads CASSTQREYEQYF. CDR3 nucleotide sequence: TGTGCCAGCAGTACCCAGCGGGAATACGAGCAGTACTTC.

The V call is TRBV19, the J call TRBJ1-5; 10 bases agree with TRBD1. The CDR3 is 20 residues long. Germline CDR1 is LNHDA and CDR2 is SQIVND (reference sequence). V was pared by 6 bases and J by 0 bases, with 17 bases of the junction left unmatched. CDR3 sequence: CASSRDRGRTLPNSNQPQHF. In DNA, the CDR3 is TGTGCCAGTAGCCGGGACAGGGGTCGAACATTGCCTAATAGCAATCAGCCCCAGCATTTT.

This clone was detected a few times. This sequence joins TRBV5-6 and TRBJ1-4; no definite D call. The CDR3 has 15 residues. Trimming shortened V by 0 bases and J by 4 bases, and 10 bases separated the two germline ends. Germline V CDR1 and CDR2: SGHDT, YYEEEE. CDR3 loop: CASSLVVGGNEKLFF. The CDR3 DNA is TGTGCCAGCAGCTTGGTTGTGGGAGGTAATGAAAAACTGTTTTTT.

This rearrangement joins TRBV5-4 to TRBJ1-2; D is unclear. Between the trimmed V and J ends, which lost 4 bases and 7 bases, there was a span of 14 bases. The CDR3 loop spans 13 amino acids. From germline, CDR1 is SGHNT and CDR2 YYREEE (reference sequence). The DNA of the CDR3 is TGTGCCAGCAGCCCAAATCGGGTGTCTGGCTACACCTTC. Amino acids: CASSPNRVSGYTF. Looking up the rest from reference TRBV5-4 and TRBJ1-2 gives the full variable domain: ETGVTQSPTHLIKTRGQQVTLRCSSQSGHNTVSWYQQALGQGPQFIFQYYREEENGRGNFPPRFSGLQFPNYSSELNVNALELDDSALYLCASSPNRVSGYTFGSGTRLTVV.

The CDR3 here is CASSTRQGRTYEQYF. The DNA of the CDR3 is TGTGCCAGTAGTACCCGACAGGGGCGCACCTACGAGCAGTACTTC. V usage is TRBV19 and J usage is TRBJ2-7; 8 bases are a match to TRBD1. Losses at the gene ends were 4 bases for V and 2 bases for J; bases not matched to a gene: 7. The CDR3 spans 15 residues. Germline assignment: CDR1 LNHDA and CDR2 SQIVND (reference sequence).

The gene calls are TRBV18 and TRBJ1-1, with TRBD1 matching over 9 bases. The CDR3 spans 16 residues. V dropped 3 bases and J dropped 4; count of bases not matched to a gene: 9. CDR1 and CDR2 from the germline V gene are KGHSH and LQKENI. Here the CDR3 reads CASSPSDRGVGTEAFF. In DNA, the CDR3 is TGTGCCAGCTCACCTTCGGACAGGGGTGTGGGCACTGAAGCTTTCTTT.

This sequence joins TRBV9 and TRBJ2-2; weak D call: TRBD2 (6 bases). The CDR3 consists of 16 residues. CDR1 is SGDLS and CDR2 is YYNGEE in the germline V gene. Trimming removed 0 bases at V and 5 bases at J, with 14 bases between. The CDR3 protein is CASSVGGGGRTGELFF. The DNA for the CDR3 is TGTGCCAGCAGCGTAGGGGGAGGCGGGCGGACCGGGGAGCTGTTTTTT.

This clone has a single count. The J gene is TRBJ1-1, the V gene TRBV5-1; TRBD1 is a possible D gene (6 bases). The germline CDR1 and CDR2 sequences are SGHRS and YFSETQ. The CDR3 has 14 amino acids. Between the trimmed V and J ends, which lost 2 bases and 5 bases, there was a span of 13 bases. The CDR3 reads CASSLQGRRTEAFF. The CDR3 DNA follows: TGCGCCAGCAGCTTACAGGGAAGGAGGACTGAAGCTTTCTTT.

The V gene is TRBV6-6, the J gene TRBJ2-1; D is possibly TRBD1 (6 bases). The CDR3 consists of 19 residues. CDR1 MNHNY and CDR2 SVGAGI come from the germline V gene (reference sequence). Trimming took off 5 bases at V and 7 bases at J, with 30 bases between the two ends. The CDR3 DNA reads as TGTGCCAGCAGTCTGAATCCCGGGACACTGCTGAGTCATGCGAATGAGCAGTTCTTC. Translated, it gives CASSLNPGTLLSHANEQFF.

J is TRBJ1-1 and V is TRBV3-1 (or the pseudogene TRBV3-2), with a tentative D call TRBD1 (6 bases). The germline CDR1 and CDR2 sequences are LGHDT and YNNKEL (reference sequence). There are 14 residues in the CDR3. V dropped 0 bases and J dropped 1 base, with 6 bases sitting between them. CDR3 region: CASSQETGNTEAFF. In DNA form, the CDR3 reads TGTGCCAGCAGCCAAGAGACAGGGAACACTGAAGCTTTCTTT.

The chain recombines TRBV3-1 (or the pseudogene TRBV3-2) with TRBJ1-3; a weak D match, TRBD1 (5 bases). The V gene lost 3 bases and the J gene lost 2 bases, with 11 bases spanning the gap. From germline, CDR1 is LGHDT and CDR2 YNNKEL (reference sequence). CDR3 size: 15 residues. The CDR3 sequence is CASSHRVKAGNTIYF. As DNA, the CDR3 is TGTGCCAGCAGCCACAGGGTCAAGGCTGGAAACACCATATATTTT.

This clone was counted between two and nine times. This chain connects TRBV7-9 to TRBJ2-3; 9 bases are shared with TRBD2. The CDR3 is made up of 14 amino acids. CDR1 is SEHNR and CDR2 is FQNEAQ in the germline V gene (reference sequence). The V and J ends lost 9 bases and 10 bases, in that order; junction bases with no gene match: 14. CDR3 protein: CASSSGTENRAQYF. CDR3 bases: TGTGCCAGTTCTAGCGGGACCGAAAATCGAGCGCAGTATTTT.

CDR3 sequence reads: CASSLGTRSTEAFF. DNA of the CDR3: TGTGCCAGCAGCTTAGGAACTCGGAGCACTGAAGCTTTCTTT. The chain employs TRBV7-9 and TRBJ1-1; no clear D. The CDR3 runs to 14 residues. Looked up from germline, CDR1 is SEHNR and CDR2 is FQNEAQ (reference sequence). The V end was cut by 1 base, the J end by 4 bases, with 10 bases between.

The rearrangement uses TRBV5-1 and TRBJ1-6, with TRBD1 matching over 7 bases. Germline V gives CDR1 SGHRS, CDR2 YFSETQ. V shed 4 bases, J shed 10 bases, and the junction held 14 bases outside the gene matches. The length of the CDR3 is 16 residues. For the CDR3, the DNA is TGCGCCAGCAGCCCACTGGCGACAGGGACCGGGTCACCCCTCCACTTT. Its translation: CASSPLATGTGSPLHF.

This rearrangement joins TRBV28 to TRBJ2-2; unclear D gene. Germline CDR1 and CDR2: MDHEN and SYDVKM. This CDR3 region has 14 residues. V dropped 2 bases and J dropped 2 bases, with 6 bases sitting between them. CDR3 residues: CASSLLPNTGELFF. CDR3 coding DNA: TGTGCCAGCAGTTTACTACCCAACACCGGGGAGCTGTTTTTT.

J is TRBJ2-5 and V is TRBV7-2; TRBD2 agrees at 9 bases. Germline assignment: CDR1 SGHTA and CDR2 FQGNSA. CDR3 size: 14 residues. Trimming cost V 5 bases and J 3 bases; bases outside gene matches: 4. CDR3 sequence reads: CASSPSGAKETQYF. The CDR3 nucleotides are TGTGCCAGCAGCCCTAGCGGGGCTAAAGAGACCCAGTACTTC.

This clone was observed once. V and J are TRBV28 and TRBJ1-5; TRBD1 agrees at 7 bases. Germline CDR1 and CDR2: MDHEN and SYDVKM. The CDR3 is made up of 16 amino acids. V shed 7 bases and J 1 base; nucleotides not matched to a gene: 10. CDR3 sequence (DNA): TGTGCCAGCAACCCAGGGGGAGAAGGGAGCAATCAGCCCCAGCATTTT. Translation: CASNPGGEGSNQPQHF.

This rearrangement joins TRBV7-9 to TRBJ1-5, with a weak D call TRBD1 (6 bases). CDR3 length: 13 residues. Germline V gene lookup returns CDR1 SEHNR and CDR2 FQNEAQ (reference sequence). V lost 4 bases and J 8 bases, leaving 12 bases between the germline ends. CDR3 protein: CASSSIGGKPQHF. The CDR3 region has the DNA TGTGCCAGCAGCTCCATAGGGGGAAAGCCCCAGCATTTT.

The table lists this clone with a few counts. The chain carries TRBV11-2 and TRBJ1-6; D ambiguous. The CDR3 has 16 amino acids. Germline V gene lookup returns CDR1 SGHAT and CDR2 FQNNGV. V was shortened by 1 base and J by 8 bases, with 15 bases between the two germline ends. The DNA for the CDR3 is TGTGCCAGCAGCTTAGGCGGTTCCGGTTTCCATTCACCCCTCCACTTT. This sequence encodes CASSLGGSGFHSPLHF.

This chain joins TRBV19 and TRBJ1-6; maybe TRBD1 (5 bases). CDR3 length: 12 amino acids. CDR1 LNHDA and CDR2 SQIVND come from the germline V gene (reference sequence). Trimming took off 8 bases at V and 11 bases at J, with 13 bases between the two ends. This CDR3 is CASQGTQAPLHF. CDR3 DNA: TGTGCCAGTCAGGGTACCCAAGCACCCCTCCACTTT.